These 4 T cell receptor beta chains were sequenced from one sample in a study of response to subunit inactivated influenza vaccine. Using its own MiXCR run on the RT-PCR reads, TCRdb lists one record per CDR3 protein. The table records 450,000 to 600,000 distinct CDR3 sequences, approximately 15% of them present only once. Sequenced here: CD4+ T cells sorted from PBMCs, sampled 23 to 25 months after vaccination. Every receptor here comes from a man in his fifties or sixties who received an inactivated influenza vaccine.

This clonotype was recorded at least ten times. The chain employs TRBV5-4 and TRBJ2-7; D perhaps matches TRBD1 (6 bases). The germline CDR1 and CDR2 sequences are SGHNT and YYREEE (reference sequence). CDR3 length: 12 residues. The V end lost 0 bases, the J end lost 6 bases, and 7 bases lay between the germline ends. Here the CDR3 reads CASSLVGAEQYF. Here the CDR3 DNA reads TGTGCCAGCAGCTTGGTGGGGGCCGAGCAGTACTTC.

The chain has TRBV7-3 and TRBJ2-1, with 7 nucleotides matching TRBD2. Trimming cost V 5 bases and J 3 bases; bases outside gene matches: 10. The CDR3 runs to 16 residues. Per the germline V gene, CDR1 is SGHTA and CDR2 is FQGTGA. Here the CDR3 DNA reads TGTGCCAGCAGCCCCACCGGGGGGAGCATCTACAATGAGCAGTTCTTC. Its protein is CASSPTGGSIYNEQFF.

This clonotype was seen many times. The V gene is TRBV7-8, the J gene TRBJ2-5, with TRBD2 identical over 9 bases. The length of the CDR3 is 15 residues. Germline V gene lookup returns CDR1 SGHVS and CDR2 FQNEAQ. V trimming: 2 bases; J trimming: 3 bases; junction bases outside the gene matches: 4. In DNA, the CDR3 is TGTGCCAGCAGCTTATCAGCGGGGGGAGAAGAGACCCAGTACTTC. Translated: CASSLSAGGEETQYF.

This clonotype has a count of ten or more. J is TRBJ2-1 and V is TRBV3-1; no reliable D call. CDR1 LGHDT and CDR2 YNNKEL come from the germline V gene (reference sequence). Trimming took 2 bases from V and 4 from J, leaving 6 bases between them. The CDR3 has 13 residues. The CDR3 reads CASSQRSYNEQFF. The CDR3 DNA sequence: TGTGCCAGCAGCCAAAGGTCTTACAATGAGCAGTTCTTC.